The rows below give T cell receptor beta chains drawn from one sample of a study of shared clonotypes between healthy human individuals. Profiling relied on immunoSEQ multiplex PCR, and the TCRdb table lists in-frame clones only, not all of them. Here the sample spans hundreds of thousands of clones, approximately 95% being singletons. The sample consisted of naive CD8+ T cells sorted from blood. The receptors were gathered from a woman younger than 45 in good health. Each CDR3 is given with its conserved first and last residue. The D gene is left open where the match is weak. Rows give clone size only sometimes, using once, few, many, or a class for an expanded clone.

>TRBV19|.|.|TRBJ2-7
CASSTSSGTLYEQYF
TGTGCCAGTAGTACGAGCTCCGGGACACTTTACGAGCAGTACTTC
>TRBV28|.|TRBD1|TRBJ1-2
CASSSQGIPARYYGYTF
TGTGCCAGCAGTTCACAGGGGATCCCCGCCCGCTACTATGGCTACACCTTC
>TRBV11-2|.|.|TRBJ1-5
CASRGGGGNQPQHF
TGTGCCAGCAGAGGTGGGGGGGGCAATCAGCCCCAGCATTTT
>TRBV19|.|TRBD1|TRBJ2-7
CASSIGRTGLDEQYF
TGTGCCAGTAGTATAGGTAGGACAGGTTTGGACGAGCAGTACTTC
>TRBV4-1|.|.|TRBJ1-2
CASSQRWGAVYGYTF
TGCGCCAGCAGCCAAAGATGGGGGGCTGTGTATGGCTACACCTTC
>TRBV6-5|.|.|TRBJ1-1
CASSHGQVNTEAFF
TGTGCCAGCAGCCACGGGCAGGTTAACACTGAAGCTTTCTTT
>TRBV7-2|.|TRBD2|TRBJ2-1
CASSLKETSGKYNEQFF
TGTGCCAGCAGCTTAAAGGAAACTAGCGGGAAATACAATGAGCAGTTCTTC
>TRBV27|once|.|TRBJ2-2
CASSLIGAGELFF
TGTGCCAGCAGTTTAATCGGGGCCGGGGAGCTGTTTTTT
>TRBV19|.|TRBD2|TRBJ2-7
CASSIGLAAYEQYF
TGTGCCAGTAGTATAGGCCTAGCGGCCTACGAGCAGTACTTC
>TRBV5-4|once|.|TRBJ2-1
CASNPDQINEQFF
TGTGCCAGCAACCCGGACCAAATTAATGAGCAGTTCTTC
>TRBV27|once|.|TRBJ1-1
CASSGGNTEAFF
TGTGCCAGCAGCGGGGGGAACACTGAAGCTTTCTTT
>TRBV4-1|.|TRBD2|TRBJ2-7
CASSQDRTSAYEQYF
TGCGCCAGCAGCCAGGACAGGACTAGCGCCTACGAGCAGTACTTC
>TRBV27|.|.|TRBJ1-2
CASSNYAGISDGYGYTF
TGTGCCAGCAGTAACTACGCGGGGATAAGCGATGGGTATGGCTACACCTTC
>TRBV27|.|.|TRBJ1-2
CASSPREQFYGYTF
TGTGCCAGCAGCCCACGGGAACAATTCTATGGCTACACCTTC
>TRBV7-9|.|.|TRBJ2-1
CASSATGYNEQFF
TGTGCCAGCAGCGCAACAGGGTACAATGAGCAGTTCTTC
>TRBV4-1|.|.|TRBJ2-2
CASSPGRGTGELFF
TGCGCCAGCAGCCCAGGGCGCGGCACCGGGGAGCTGTTTTTT
>TRBV27|.|.|TRBJ2-3
CASFLGPGGTDTQYF
TGTGCCAGTTTCCTTGGACCAGGAGGCACAGATACGCAGTATTTT
>TRBV10-3|.|.|TRBJ1-5
CAISEGWGNQPQHF
TGTGCCATCAGTGAGGGGTGGGGCAATCAGCCCCAGCATTTT
>TRBV6-5|.|.|TRBJ2-2
CASSYRGYGTGELFF
TGTGCCAGCAGTTACCGGGGGTACGGCACCGGGGAGCTGTTTTTT
>TRBV27|.|.|TRBJ1-5
CATALQVTNQPQHF
TGTGCCACCGCCTTACAGGTGACTAATCAGCCCCAGCATTTT
>TRBV13|.|TRBD2|TRBJ2-3
CASSPGLAEGNTDTQYF
TGTGCCAGCAGCCCAGGACTAGCGGAGGGTAATACAGATACGCAGTATTTT
>TRBV19|.|.|TRBJ1-6
CASSTFQGLHSPLHF
TGTGCCAGTAGTACTTTCCAGGGGCTTCATTCACCCCTCCACTTT
>TRBV4-1|.|.|TRBJ2-3
CASSQDRATSTDTQYF
TGCGCCAGCAGCCAAGACAGGGCTACTAGCACAGATACGCAGTATTTT
>TRBV30|.|.|TRBJ1-1
CAWTRNTEAFF
TGTGCCTGGACGAGAAACACTGAAGCTTTCTTT
>TRBV5-1|.|TRBD2|TRBJ2-1
CASSPRLAGGSHNEQFF
TGCGCCAGCAGCCCCAGACTAGCGGGAGGGTCCCACAATGAGCAGTTCTTC
>TRBV25-1|.|TRBD1|TRBJ1-1
CVSRGLRNTEAFF
TGTGTCTCGAGGGGGCTCAGGAACACTGAAGCTTTCTTT
>TRBV7-8|.|.|TRBJ1-1
CASSFLAGPTEAFF
TGTGCCAGCAGCTTCTTGGCAGGGCCCACTGAAGCTTTCTTT
>TRBV2|.|.|TRBJ2-3
CASSEEIDTDTQYF
TGTGCCAGCAGTGAAGAGATAGACACAGATACGCAGTATTTT
>TRBV13|.|.|TRBJ2-4
CASSFSGPKNIQYF
TGTGCCAGCAGCTTTTCGGGGCCCAAAAACATTCAGTACTTC
>TRBV28|.|.|TRBJ1-1
CASSPPALGRKMNTEAFF
TGTGCCAGCAGCCCACCCGCTTTGGGCAGGAAGATGAACACTGAAGCTTTCTTT
>TRBV11-2|.|.|TRBJ2-7
CASSLDPPSYEQYF
TGTGCCAGCAGCTTAGACCCACCTAGCTACGAGCAGTACTTC
>TRBV7-9|.|.|TRBJ2-7
CASRTGTDYEQYF
TGTGCCAGCAGGACCGGGACGGACTACGAGCAGTACTTC
>TRBV27|.|.|TRBJ2-1
CASGRGGGFEQFF
TGTGCCAGCGGAAGGGGGGGCGGGTTTGAGCAGTTCTTC
>TRBV28|.|.|TRBJ2-1
CASDGDEQFF
TGTGCCAGCGACGGGGACGAGCAGTTCTTC
>TRBV11-2|.|TRBD1|TRBJ2-7
CASSSPDRGEFYEQYF
TGTGCCAGCAGCTCCCCCGACAGGGGCGAATTCTACGAGCAGTACTTC
>TRBV28|.|.|TRBJ2-1
CASSFVREDNEQFF
TGTGCCAGCAGTTTCGTAAGGGAGGACAATGAGCAGTTCTTC
>TRBV11-3|once|.|TRBJ2-7
CASSTGSHEQYF
TGTGCCAGCAGTACAGGGAGCCACGAGCAGTACTTC
>TRBV6-4|.|TRBD2|TRBJ2-7
CASWREGPSYEQYF
TGTGCCAGCTGGCGGGAGGGACCGTCCTACGAGCAGTACTTC
>TRBV27|.|TRBD2|TRBJ2-2
CASSLFSRGAGELFF
TGTGCCAGCAGTTTATTTAGTCGGGGGGCCGGGGAGCTGTTTTTT
>TRBV7-3|.|.|TRBJ2-1
CASSSIGLNEQFF
TGTGCCAGCAGCTCTATCGGGCTCAATGAGCAGTTCTTC
>TRBV10-1|.|.|TRBJ1-5
CASSDGSANQPQHF
TGCGCCAGCAGTGACGGGTCGGCAAATCAGCCCCAGCATTTT
>TRBV7-9|.|.|TRBJ2-7
CASRGGRLDEQYF
TGTGCCAGCAGAGGAGGGAGACTGGACGAGCAGTACTTC
>TRBV4-1|.|.|TRBJ2-3
CASSQKAGEADTQYF
TGCGCCAGCAGCCAGAAAGCAGGGGAAGCGGATACGCAGTATTTT
>TRBV28|.|.|TRBJ1-5
CANLLGTAPSPNQPQHF
TGTGCCAACCTTCTAGGGACGGCCCCCTCCCCTAATCAGCCCCAGCATTTT
>TRBV10-3|.|.|TRBJ1-1
CAISESRQGIREDTEAFF
TGTGCCATCAGTGAGTCGCGGCAGGGAATTAGGGAAGACACTGAAGCTTTCTTT
>TRBV21-1|once|.|TRBJ1-1
CASSSCTGAFF
TGTGCCAGCAGCTCCTGCACGGGGGCTTTCTTT
>TRBV5-5|.|.|TRBJ2-7
CASSLGMLTYEQYF
TGTGCCAGCAGCTTGGGGATGCTTACCTACGAGCAGTACTTC